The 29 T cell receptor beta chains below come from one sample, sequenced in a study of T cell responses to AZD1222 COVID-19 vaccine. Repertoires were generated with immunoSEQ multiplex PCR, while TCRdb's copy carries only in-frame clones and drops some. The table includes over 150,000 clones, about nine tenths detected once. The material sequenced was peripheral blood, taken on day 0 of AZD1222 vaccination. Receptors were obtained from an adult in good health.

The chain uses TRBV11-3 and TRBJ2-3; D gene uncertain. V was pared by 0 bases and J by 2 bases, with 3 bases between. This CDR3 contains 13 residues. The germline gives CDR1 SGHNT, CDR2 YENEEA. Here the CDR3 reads CASSLEFTDTQYF. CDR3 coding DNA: TGTGCCAGCAGCTTAGAGTTCACAGATACGCAGTATTTT. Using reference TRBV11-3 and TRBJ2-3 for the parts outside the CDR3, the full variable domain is EAGVVQSPRYKIIEKKQPVAFWCNPISGHNTLYWYLQNLGQGPELLIRYENEEAVDDSQLPKDRFSAERLKGVDSTLKIQPAELGDSAVYLCASSLEFTDTQYFGPGTRLTVL.

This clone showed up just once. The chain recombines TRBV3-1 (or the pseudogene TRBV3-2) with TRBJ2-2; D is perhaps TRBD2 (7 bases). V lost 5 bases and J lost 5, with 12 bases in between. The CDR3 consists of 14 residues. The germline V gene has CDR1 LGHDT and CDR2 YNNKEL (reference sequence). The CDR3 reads CASSTRGGTGELFF. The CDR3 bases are TGTGCCAGCAGCACTAGGGGGGGGACCGGGGAGCTGTTTTTT.

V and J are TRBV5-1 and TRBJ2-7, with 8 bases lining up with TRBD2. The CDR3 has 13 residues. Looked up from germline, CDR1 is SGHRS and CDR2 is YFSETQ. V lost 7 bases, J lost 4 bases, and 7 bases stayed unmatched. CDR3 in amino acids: CASSREGSYEQYF. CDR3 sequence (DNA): TGCGCCAGCTCCCGGGAGGGTTCTTACGAGCAGTACTTC.

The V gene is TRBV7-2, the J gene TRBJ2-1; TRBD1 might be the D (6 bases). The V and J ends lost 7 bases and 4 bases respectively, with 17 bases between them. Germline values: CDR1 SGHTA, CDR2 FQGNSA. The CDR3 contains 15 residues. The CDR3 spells CASNPPGERYNEQFF. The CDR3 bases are TGTGCCAGCAACCCTCCAGGGGAGCGGTACAATGAGCAGTTCTTC.

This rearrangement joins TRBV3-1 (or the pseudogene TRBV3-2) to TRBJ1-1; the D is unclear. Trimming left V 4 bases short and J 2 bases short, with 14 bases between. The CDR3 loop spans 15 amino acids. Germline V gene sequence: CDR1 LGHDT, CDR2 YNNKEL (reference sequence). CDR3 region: CASSRLGLVNTEAFF. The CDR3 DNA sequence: TGTGCCAGCAGCCGATTGGGCCTTGTAAACACTGAAGCTTTCTTT.

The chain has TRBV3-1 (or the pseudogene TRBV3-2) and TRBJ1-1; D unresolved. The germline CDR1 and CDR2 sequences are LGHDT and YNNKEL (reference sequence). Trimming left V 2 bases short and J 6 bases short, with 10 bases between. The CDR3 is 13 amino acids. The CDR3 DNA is TGTGCCAGCAGCCAAAGGTTCGGGGCTGAAGCTTTCTTT. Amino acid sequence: CASSQRFGAEAFF.

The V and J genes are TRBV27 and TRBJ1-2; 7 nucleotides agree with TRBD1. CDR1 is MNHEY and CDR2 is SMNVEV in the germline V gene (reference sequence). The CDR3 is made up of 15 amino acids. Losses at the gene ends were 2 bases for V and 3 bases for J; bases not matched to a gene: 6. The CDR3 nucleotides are TGTGCCAGCAGTTTAGAGGGGGCGAGTTACTATGGCTACACCTTC. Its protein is CASSLEGASYYGYTF.

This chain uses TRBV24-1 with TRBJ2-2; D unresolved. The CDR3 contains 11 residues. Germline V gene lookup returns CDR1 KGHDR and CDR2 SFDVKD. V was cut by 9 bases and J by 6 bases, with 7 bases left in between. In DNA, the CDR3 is TGTGCCACCGGGGATCCCGGGGAGCTGTTTTTT. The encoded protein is CATGDPGELFF.

The CDR3 nucleotides read TGCGCCAGCAGCTCCCGACAGAGCTCTGGGGCCAACGTCCTGACTTTC. It encodes CASSSRQSSGANVLTF. V gene TRBV5-1 combines with J gene TRBJ2-6; a weak D match, TRBD1 (5 bases). V shed 3 bases and J shed 0 bases, with 10 bases lying between them. The CDR3 is 16 amino acids. Germline CDR1 and CDR2: SGHRS and YFSETQ. The variable domain in full, with the rest retrieved from reference TRBV5-1 and TRBJ2-6, is KAGVTQTPRYLIKTRGQQVTLSCSPISGHRSVSWYQQTPGQGLQFLFEYFSETQRNKGNFPGRFSGRQFSNSRSEMNVSTLELGDSALYLCASSSRQSSGANVLTFGAGSRLTVL.

In nucleotides, the CDR3 is TGTGCCAGCAGTATAGGTTATAGCAATCAGCCCCAGCATTTT. Its translation: CASSIGYSNQPQHF. J is TRBJ1-5 and V is TRBV6-5; D call uncertain. Trimming took off 5 bases at V and 0 bases at J, with 8 bases between the two ends. This CDR3 has 14 amino acids. Germline CDR1 MNHEY, CDR2 SVGAGI.

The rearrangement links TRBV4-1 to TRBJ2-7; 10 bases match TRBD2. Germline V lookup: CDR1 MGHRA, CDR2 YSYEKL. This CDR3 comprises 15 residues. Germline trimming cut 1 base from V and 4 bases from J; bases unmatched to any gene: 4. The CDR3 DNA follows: TGCGCCAGCAGCCAAGGGACTAGCGGACCATACGAGCAGTACTTC. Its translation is CASSQGTSGPYEQYF.

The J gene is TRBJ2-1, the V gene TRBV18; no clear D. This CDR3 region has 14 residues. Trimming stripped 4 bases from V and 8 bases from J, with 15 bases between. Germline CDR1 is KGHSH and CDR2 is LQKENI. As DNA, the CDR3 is TGTGCCAGCTCACGAATGGGCTATCAGGATGAGCAGTTCTTC. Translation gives CASSRMGYQDEQFF.

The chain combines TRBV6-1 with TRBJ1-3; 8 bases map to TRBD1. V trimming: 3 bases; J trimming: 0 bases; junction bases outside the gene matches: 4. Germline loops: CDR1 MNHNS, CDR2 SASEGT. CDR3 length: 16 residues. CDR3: CASSDGTGSSGNTIYF. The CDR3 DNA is TGTGCCAGCAGTGATGGGACAGGATCCTCTGGAAACACCATATATTTT.

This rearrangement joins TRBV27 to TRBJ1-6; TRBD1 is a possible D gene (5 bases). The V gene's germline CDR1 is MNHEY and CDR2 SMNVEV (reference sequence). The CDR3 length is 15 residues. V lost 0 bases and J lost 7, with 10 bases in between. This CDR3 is CASSLSGTGNSPLHF. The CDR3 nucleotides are TGTGCCAGCAGTTTATCCGGGACGGGAAATTCACCCCTCCACTTT.

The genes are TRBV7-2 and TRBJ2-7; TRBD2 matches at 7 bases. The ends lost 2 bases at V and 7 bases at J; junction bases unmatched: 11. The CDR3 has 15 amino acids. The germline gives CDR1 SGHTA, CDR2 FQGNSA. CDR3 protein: CASSLLGGGSREQYF. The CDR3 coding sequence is TGTGCCAGCAGCTTACTTGGGGGAGGGTCGCGGGAGCAGTACTTC. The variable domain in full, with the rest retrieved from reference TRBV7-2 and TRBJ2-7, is GAGVSQSPSNKVTEKGKDVELRCDPISGHTALYWYRQSLGQGLEFLIYFQGNSAPDKSGLPSDRFSAERTGGSVSTLTIQRTQQEDSAVYLCASSLLGGGSREQYFGPGTRLTVT.

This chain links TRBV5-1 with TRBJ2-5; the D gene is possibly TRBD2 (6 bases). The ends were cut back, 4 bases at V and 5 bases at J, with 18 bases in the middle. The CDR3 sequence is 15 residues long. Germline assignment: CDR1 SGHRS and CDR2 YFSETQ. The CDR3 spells CASSPRLGGLETQYF. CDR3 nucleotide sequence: TGCGCCAGCAGCCCCCGACTGGGGGGACTGGAGACCCAGTACTTC.

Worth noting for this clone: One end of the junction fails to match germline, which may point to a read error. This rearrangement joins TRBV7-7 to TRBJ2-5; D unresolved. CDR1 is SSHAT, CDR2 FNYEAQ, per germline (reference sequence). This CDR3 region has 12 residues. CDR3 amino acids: CASSQDWETQYF. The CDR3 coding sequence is TGTGCTAGCAGCCAAGACTGGGAGACCCAGTACTTC.

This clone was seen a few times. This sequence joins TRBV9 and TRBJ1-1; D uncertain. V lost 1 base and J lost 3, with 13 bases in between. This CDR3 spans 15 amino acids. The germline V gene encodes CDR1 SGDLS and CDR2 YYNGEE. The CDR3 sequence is CASSVTPGWDTEAFF. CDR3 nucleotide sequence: TGTGCCAGCAGCGTAACACCTGGGTGGGACACTGAAGCTTTCTTT.

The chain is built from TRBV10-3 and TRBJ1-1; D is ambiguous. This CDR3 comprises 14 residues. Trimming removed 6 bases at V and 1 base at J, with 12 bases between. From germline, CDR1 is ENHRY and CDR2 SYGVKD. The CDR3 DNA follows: TGTGCCATCAGCAATGGTGGTGGGAACACTGAAGCTTTCTTT. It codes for CAISNGGGNTEAFF.

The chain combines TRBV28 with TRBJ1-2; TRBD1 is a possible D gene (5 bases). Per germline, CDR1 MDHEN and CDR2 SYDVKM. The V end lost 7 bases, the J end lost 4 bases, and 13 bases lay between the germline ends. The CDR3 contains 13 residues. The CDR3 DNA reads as TGTGCCAGCAACCGCGGGGGATTCTATGGCTACACCTTC. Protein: CASNRGGFYGYTF.

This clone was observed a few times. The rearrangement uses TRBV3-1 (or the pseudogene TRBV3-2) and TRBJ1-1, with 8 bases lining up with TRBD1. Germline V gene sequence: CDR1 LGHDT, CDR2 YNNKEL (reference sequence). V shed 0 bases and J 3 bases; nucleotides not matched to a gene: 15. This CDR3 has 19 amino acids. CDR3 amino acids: CASSQDRTRTGRTYTEAFF. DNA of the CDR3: TGTGCCAGCAGCCAAGATCGGACCCGGACAGGGAGGACTTACACTGAAGCTTTCTTT.

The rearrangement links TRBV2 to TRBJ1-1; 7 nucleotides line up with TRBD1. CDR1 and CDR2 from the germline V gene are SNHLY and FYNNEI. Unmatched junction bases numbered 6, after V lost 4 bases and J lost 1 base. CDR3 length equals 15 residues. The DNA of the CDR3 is TGTGCCAGCAGTGGGCAGGGGGGATGGAACACTGAAGCTTTCTTT. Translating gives CASSGQGGWNTEAFF.

This CDR3 is CASTPTTGNYEQYF. CDR3 nucleotides: TGTGCCAGTACGCCCACGACAGGGAACTACGAGCAGTACTTC. V is TRBV2 and J is TRBJ2-7, with 7 bases that match TRBD1. The CDR3 covers 14 residues. J lost 3 bases, V lost 9 bases, and 11 bases had no gene match. Germline V gene sequence: CDR1 SNHLY, CDR2 FYNNEI.

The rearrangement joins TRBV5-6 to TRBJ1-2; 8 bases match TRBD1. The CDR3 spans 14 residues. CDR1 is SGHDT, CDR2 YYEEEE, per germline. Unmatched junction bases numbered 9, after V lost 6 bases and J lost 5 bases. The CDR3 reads CASTPDRGGYGYTF. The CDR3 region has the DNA TGTGCCAGCACCCCAGACAGGGGAGGATATGGCTACACCTTC.

The CDR3 spells CASSWDRGRISYNSPLHF. As DNA, the CDR3 is TGTGCCAGCAGCTGGGACAGGGGGCGAATCTCCTATAATTCACCCCTCCACTTT. This chain connects TRBV5-8 to TRBJ1-6, with 12 nucleotides matching TRBD1. The CDR3 covers 18 residues. Germline assignment: CDR1 SGHTS and CDR2 YDEGEE. V shed 3 bases and J 0 bases; nucleotides not matched to a gene: 4.

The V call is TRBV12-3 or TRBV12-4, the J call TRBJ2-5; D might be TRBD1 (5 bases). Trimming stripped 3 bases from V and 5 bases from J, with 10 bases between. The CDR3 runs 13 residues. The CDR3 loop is CASSFVSGETQYF. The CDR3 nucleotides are TGTGCCAGCAGTTTTGTTTCAGGGGAGACCCAGTACTTC.

The CDR3 here is CASSSGLDYNEQFF. CDR3 coding DNA: TGTGCCAGCAGCTCGGGACTAGATTACAATGAGCAGTTCTTC. The gene calls are TRBV5-4 and TRBJ2-1, with TRBD2 identical over 8 bases. The CDR3 totals 14 residues. V gave up 3 bases and J gave up 4 bases; unmatched junction bases: 3. CDR1 and CDR2 from the germline V gene are SGHNT and YYREEE (reference sequence).

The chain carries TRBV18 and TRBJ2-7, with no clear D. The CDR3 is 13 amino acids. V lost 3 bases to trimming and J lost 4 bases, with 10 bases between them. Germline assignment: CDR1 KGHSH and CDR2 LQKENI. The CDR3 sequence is CASSPDQEYEQYF. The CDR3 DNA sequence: TGTGCCAGCTCACCCGATCAGGAATACGAGCAGTACTTC.

The CDR3 DNA sequence: TGTGCCAGCAGCTCCCCCGGGCTAGCTCCCTACAATGAGCAGTTCTTC. It yields the protein CASSSPGLAPYNEQFF. The chain uses TRBV7-3 and TRBJ2-1, with a tentative D call TRBD2 (5 bases). The CDR3 sequence is 16 residues long. Germline V CDR1 and CDR2: SGHTA, FQGTGA. The V end was cut by 4 bases, the J end by 2 bases, with 15 bases between. Full variable domain (rest looked up from reference TRBV7-3 and TRBJ2-1): GAGVSQTPSNKVTEKGKYVELRCDPISGHTALYWYRQSLGQGPEFLIYFQGTGAADDSGLPNDRFFAVRPEGSVSTLKIQRTERGDSAVYLCASSSPGLAPYNEQFFGPGTRLTVL.